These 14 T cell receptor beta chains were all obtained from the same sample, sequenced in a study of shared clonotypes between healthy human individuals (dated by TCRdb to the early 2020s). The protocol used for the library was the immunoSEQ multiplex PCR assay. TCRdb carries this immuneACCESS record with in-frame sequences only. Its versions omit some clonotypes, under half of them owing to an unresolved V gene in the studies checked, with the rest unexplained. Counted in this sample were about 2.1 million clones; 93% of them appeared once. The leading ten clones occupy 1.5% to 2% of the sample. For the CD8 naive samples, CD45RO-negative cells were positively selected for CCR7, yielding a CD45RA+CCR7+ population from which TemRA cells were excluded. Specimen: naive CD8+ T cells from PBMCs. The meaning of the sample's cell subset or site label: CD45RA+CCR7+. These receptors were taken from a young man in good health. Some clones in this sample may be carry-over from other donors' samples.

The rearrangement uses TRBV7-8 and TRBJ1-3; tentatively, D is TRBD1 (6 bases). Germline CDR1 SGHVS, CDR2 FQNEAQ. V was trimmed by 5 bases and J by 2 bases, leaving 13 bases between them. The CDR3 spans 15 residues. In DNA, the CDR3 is TGTGCCAGCAGCCCAAGGGGGGGAGCTGGAAACACCATATATTTT. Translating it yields CASSPRGGAGNTIYF.

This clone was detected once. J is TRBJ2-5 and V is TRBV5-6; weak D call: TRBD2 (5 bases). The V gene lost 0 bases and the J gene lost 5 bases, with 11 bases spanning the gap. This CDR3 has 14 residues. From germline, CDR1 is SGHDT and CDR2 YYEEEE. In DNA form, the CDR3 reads TGTGCCAGCAGCTTGGCCGGGGTCGTCGAGACCCAGTACTTC. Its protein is CASSLAGVVETQYF.

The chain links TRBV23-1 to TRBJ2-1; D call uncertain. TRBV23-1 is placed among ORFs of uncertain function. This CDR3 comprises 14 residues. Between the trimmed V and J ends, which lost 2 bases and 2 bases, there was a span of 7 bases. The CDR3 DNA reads TGCGCCAGCAGTCAAGTGAGGCCCTACAATGAGCAGTTCTTC. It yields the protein CASSQVRPYNEQFF.

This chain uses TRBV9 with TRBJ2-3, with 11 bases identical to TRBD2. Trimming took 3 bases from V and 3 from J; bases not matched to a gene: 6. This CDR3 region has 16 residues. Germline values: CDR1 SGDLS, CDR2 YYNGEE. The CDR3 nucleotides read TGTGCCAGCAGCGCACACGGGACTAGCGGTACAGATACGCAGTATTTT. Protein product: CASSAHGTSGTDTQYF. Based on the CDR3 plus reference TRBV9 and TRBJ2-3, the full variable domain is DSGVTQTPKHLITATGQRVTLRCSPRSGDLSVYWYQQSLDQGLQFLIQYYNGEERAKGNILERFSAQQFPDLHSELNLSSLELGDSALYFCASSAHGTSGTDTQYFGPGTRLTVL.

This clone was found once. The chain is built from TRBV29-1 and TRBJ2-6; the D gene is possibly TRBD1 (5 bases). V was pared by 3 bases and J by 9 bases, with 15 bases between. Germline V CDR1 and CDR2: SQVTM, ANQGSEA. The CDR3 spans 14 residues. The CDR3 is CSVDGFRRDNVLTF. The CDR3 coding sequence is TGCAGCGTTGACGGTTTTCGCAGGGACAACGTCCTGACTTTC.

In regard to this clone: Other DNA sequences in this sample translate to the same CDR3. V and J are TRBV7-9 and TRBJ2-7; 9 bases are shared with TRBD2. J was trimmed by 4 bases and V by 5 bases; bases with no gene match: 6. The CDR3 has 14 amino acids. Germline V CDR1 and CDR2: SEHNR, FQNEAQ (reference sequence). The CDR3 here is CASSPGTSSYEQYF. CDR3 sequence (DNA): TGTGCCAGCAGCCCCGGGACTAGCTCTTACGAGCAGTACTTC.

CDR3 coding DNA: TGTGCCAGCGGCCGACAGAGGGGGACTGAAGCTTTCTTT. Translation: CASGRQRGTEAFF. The V gene is TRBV9, the J gene TRBJ1-1, with D perhaps matching TRBD1 (6 bases). Germline CDR1 and CDR2: SGDLS and YYNGEE. The V end lost 7 bases, the J end lost 5 bases, and 15 bases lay between the germline ends. The CDR3 extends over 13 amino acids.

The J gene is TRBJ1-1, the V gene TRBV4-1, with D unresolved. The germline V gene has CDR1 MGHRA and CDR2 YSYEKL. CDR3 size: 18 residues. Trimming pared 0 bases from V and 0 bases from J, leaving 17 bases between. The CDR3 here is CASSQDERAGGLNTEAFF. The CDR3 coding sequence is TGCGCCAGCAGCCAAGATGAAAGGGCAGGCGGGTTGAACACTGAAGCTTTCTTT.

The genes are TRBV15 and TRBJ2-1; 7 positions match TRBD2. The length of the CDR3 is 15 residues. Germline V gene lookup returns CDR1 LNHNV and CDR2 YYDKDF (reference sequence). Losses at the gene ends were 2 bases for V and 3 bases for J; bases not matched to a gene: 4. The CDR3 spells CATSRSAGLYNEQFF. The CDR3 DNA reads TGTGCCACCAGCAGATCAGCGGGACTCTACAATGAGCAGTTCTTC.

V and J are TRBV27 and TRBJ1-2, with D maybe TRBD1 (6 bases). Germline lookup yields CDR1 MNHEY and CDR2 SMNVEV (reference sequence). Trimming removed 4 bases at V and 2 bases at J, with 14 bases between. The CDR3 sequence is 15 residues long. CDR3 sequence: CASSWQGIGNYGYTF. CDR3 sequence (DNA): TGTGCCAGCAGTTGGCAGGGGATCGGAAACTATGGCTACACCTTC.

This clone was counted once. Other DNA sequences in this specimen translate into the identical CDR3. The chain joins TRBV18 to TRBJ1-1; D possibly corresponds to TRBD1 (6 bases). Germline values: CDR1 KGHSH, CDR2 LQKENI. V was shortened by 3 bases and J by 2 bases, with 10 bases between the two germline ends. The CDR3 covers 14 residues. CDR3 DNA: TGTGCCAGCTCACCCCGGACAGTCAACACTGAAGCTTTCTTT. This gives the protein CASSPRTVNTEAFF. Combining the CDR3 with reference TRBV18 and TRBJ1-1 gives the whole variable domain NAGVMQNPRHLVRRRGQEARLRCSPMKGHSHVYWYRQLPEEGLKFMVYLQKENIIDESGMPKERFSAEFPKEGPSILRIQQVVRGDSAAYFCASSPRTVNTEAFFGQGTRLTVV.

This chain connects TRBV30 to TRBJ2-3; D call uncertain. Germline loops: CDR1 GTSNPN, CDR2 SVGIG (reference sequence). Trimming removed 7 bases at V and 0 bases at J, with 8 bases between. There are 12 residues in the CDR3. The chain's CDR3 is CAYTESTDTQYF. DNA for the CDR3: TGTGCCTATACAGAGAGCACAGATACGCAGTATTTT.

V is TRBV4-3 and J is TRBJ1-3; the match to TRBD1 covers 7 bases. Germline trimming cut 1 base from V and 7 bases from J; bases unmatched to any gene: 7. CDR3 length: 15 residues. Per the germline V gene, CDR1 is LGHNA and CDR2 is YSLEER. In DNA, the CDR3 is TGCGCCAGCAGCCAAGGTCCAGGGGGTTGGAACACCATATATTTT. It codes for CASSQGPGGWNTIYF.

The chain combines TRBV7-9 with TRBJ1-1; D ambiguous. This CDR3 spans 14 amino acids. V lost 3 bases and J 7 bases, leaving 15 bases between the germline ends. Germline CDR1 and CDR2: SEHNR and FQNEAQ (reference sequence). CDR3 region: CASSFVSSWDEAFF. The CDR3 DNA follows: TGTGCCAGCAGCTTCGTTTCCTCGTGGGATGAAGCTTTCTTT.